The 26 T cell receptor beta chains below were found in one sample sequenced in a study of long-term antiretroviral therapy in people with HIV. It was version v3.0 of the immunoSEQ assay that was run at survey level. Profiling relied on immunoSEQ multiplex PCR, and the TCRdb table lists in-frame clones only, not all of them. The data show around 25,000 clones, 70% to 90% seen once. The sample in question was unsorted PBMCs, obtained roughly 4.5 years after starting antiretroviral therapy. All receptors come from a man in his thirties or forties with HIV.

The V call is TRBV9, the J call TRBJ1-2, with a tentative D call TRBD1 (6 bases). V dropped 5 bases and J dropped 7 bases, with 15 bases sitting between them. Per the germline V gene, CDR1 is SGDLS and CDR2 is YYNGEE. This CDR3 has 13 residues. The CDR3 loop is CASSTGGARGYTF. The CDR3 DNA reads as TGTGCCAGCAGTACCGGGGGGGCTCGTGGCTACACCTTC.

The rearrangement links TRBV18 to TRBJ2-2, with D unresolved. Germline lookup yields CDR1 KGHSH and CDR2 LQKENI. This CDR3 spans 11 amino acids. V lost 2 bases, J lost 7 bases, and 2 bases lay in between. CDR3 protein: CASSPVGELFF. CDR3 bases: TGTGCCAGCTCACCAGTCGGGGAGCTGTTTTTT.

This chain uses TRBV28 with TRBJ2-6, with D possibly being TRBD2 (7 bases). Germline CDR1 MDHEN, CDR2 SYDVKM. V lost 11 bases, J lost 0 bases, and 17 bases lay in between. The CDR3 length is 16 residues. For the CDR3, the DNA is TGTGCCGGGGGGGGCCTTTCGGTCTCTGGGGCCAACGTCCTGACTTTC. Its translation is CAGGGLSVSGANVLTF.

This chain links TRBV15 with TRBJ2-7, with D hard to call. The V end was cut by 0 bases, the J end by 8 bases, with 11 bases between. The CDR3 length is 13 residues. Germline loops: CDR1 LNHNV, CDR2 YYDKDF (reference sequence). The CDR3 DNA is TGTGCCACCAGCAGAGATGACGGTACGAAGCAGTACTTC. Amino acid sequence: CATSRDDGTKQYF.

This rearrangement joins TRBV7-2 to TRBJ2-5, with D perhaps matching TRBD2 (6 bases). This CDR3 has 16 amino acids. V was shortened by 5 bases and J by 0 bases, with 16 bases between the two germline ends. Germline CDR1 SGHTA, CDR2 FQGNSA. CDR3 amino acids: CASSPRAGTYQETQYF. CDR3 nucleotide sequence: TGTGCCAGCAGCCCACGGGCGGGAACGTACCAAGAGACCCAGTACTTC.

The CDR3 region has the DNA TGCGCCAGCAGCATGACTAGCGGGAGCTCCTACGAGCAGTACTTC. Its protein is CASSMTSGSSYEQYF. The chain carries TRBV5-1 and TRBJ2-7, with 12 bases fitting TRBD2. Germline V gene sequence: CDR1 SGHRS, CDR2 YFSETQ. The CDR3 sequence is 15 residues long. The J segment lost 0 bases and the V segment lost 4 bases, leaving 2 bases of the junction unmatched.

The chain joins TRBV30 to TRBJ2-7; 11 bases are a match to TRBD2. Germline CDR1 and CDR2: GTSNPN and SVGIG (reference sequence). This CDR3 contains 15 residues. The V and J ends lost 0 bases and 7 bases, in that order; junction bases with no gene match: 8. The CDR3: CAWSVEELAGGEQYF. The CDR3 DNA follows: TGTGCCTGGAGTGTCGAGGAGCTAGCGGGAGGTGAGCAGTACTTC.

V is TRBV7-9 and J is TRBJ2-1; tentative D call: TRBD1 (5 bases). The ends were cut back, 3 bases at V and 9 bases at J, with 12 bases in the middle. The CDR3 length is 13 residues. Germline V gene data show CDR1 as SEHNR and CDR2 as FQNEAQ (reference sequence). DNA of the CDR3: TGTGCCAGCAGCTTTACAGGACGCGGTGAGCAGTTCTTC. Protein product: CASSFTGRGEQFF.

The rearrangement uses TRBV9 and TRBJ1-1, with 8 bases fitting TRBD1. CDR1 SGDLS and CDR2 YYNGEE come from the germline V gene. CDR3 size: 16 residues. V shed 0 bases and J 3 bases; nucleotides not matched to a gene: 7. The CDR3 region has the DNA TGTGCCAGCAGCGTAGGGTATCAGGGGGCAGACACTGAAGCTTTCTTT. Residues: CASSVGYQGADTEAFF.

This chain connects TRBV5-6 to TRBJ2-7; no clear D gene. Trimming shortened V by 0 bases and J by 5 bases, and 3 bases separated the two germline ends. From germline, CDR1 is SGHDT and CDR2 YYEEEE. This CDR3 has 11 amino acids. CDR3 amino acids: CASSLANEQYF. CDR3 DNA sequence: TGTGCCAGCAGCTTGGCCAACGAGCAGTACTTC.

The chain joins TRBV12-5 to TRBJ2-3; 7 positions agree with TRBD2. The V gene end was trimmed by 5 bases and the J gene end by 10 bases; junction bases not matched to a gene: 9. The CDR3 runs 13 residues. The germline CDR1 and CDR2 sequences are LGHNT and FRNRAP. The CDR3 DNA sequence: TGTGCTAGTGGTATACTGACTAGCAAGGCGCAGTATTTT. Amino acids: CASGILTSKAQYF.

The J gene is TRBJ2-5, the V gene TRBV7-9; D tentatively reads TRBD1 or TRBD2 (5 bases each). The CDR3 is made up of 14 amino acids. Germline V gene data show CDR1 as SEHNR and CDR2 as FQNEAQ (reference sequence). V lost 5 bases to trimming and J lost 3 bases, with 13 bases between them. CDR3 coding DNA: TGTGCCAGCAGCCCTTTCGGGACGGAAGAGACCCAGTACTTC. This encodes CASSPFGTEETQYF.

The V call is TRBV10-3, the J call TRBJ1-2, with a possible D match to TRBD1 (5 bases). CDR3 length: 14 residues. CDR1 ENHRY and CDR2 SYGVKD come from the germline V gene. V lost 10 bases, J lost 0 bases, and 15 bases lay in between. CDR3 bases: TGTGCCACTAGGGGCCCCCCTCCTAACTATGGCTACACCTTC. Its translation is CATRGPPPNYGYTF.

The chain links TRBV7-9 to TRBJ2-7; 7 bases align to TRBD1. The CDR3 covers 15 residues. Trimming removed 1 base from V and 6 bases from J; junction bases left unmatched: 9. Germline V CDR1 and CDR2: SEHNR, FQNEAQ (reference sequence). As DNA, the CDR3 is TGTGCCAGCAGCTTAGGAGGCCAGGGGGTAATCGAGCAGTACTTC. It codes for CASSLGGQGVIEQYF. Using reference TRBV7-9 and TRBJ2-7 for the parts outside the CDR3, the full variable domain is DTGVSQNPRHKITKRGQNVTFRCDPISEHNRLYWYRQTLGQGPEFLTYFQNEAQLEKSRLLSDRFSAERPKGSFSTLEIQRTEQGDSAMYLCASSLGGQGVIEQYFGPGTRLTVT.

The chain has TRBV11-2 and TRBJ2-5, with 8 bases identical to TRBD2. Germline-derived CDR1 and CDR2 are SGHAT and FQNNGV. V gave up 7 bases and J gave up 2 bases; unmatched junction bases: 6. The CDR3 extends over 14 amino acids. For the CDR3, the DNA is TGTGCCAGCAACTTCGGGGGGGGGCAAGAGACCCAGTACTTC. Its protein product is CASNFGGGQETQYF.

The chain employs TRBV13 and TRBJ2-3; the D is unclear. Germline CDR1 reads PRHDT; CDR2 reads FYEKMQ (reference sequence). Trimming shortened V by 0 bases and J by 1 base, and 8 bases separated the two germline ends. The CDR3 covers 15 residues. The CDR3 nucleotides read TGTGCCAGCAGCTTAGGAGGTGGAGGCACAGATACGCAGTATTTT. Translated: CASSLGGGGTDTQYF.

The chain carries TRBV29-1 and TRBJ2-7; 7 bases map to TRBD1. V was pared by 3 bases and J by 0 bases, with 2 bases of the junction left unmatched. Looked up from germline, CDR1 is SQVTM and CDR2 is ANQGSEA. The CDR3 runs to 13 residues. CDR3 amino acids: CSVEGQSSYEQYF. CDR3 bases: TGCAGCGTTGAGGGACAGTCCTCCTACGAGCAGTACTTC.

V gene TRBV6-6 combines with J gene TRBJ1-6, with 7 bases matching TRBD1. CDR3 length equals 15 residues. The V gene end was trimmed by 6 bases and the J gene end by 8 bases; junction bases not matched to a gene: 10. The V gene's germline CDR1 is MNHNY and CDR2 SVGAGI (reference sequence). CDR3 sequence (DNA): TGTGCCAGCAGCCGACCCCGGGACAGCCATTCACCCCTCCACTTT. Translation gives CASSRPRDSHSPLHF.

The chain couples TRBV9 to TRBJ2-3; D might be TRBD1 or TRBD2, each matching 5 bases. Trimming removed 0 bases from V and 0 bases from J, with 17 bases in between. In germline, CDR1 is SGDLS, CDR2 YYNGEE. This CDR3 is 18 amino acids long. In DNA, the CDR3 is TGTGCCAGCAGCGTAGAAGGGGCCGGAGGCAGGAGCACAGATACGCAGTATTTT. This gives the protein CASSVEGAGGRSTDTQYF.

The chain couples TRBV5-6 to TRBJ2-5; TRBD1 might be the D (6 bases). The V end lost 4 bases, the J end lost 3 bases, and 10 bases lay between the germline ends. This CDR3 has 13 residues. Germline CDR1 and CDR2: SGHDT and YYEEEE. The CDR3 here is CASSLWTEETQYF. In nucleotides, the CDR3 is TGTGCCAGCAGCCTCTGGACAGAAGAGACCCAGTACTTC.

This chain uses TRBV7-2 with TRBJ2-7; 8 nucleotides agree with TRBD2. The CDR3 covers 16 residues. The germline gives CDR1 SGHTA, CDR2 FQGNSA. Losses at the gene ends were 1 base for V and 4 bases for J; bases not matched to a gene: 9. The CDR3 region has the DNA TGTGCCAGCAGCTTAGATTTCGGACTAGCTTCATACGAGCAGTACTTC. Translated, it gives CASSLDFGLASYEQYF.

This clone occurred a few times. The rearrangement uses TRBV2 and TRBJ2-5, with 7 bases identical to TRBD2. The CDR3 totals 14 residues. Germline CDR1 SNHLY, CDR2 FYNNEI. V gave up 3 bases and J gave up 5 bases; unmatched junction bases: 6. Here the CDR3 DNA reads TGTGCCAGCAGTGATGGGGGGGGGATTGAGACCCAGTACTTC. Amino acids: CASSDGGGIETQYF.

The CDR3 DNA reads as TGTGCCAGCTCACCAGAGTCGGGGTTCTACGAGCAGTACTTC. Protein sequence: CASSPESGFYEQYF. The chain recombines TRBV18 with TRBJ2-7; possibly TRBD2 for D (5 bases). Germline V gene data show CDR1 as KGHSH and CDR2 as LQKENI. Trimming pared 2 bases from V and 3 bases from J, leaving 11 bases between. There are 14 residues in the CDR3.

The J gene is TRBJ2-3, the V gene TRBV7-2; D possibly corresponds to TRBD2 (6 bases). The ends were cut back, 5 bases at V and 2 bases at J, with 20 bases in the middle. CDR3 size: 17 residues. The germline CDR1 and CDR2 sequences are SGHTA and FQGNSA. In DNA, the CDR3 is TGTGCCAGCAGCCAGCGACAGTCCCGGGGGTACACAGATACGCAGTATTTT. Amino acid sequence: CASSQRQSRGYTDTQYF.

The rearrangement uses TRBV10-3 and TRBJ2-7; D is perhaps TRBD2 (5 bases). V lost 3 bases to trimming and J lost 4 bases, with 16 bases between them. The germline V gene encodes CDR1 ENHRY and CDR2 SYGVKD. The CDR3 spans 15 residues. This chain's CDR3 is CAISDTSFGPYEQYF. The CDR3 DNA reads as TGTGCCATCAGTGACACTAGTTTTGGCCCTTACGAGCAGTACTTC.

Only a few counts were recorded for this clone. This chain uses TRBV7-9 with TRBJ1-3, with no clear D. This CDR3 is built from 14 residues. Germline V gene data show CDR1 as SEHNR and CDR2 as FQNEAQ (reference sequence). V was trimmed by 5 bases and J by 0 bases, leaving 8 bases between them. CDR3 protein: CASSAVFSGNTIYF. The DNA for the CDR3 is TGTGCCAGCAGCGCAGTGTTCTCTGGAAACACCATATATTTT.